These T cell receptor beta chains were read from a single sample in a study of shared clonotypes between healthy human individuals. This table comes from immunoSEQ multiplex PCR, and its TCRdb copy is limited to in-frame clones, with some not included. The data hold some 1.5 million clones, with roughly 97% observed a single time. Sequencing was performed on naive CD4+ T cells sorted from blood. The receptors derive from a man younger than 45 in good health. CDR3s include the opening cysteine and the closing phenylalanine or tryptophan. The D gene is left open where the match is weak. Rows give clone size only sometimes, using once, few, many, or a class for an expanded clone.

j_call: TRBJ1-1
d_call: -
clone_size: -
v_call: TRBV28
cdr3_aa: CASSPRQLNTEAFF
cdr3_nt: TGTGCCAGCAGTCCCCGGCAGCTGAACACTGAAGCTTTCTTT

j_call: TRBJ2-7
d_call: -
clone_size: -
v_call: TRBV10-3
cdr3_aa: CAISDPTGTNLNYEQYF
cdr3_nt: TGTGCCATCAGTGACCCCACAGGGACCAATTTAAACTACGAGCAGTACTTC

j_call: TRBJ1-1
d_call: -
clone_size: -
v_call: TRBV11-2
cdr3_aa: CASSLDRSAEAFF
cdr3_nt: TGTGCCAGCAGCTTAGATCGCTCTGCTGAAGCTTTCTTT

j_call: TRBJ2-3
d_call: TRBD1
clone_size: -
v_call: TRBV4-2
cdr3_aa: CASSQGARQGADTQYF
cdr3_nt: TGTGCCAGCAGCCAAGGGGCCCGCCAGGGGGCAGATACGCAGTATTTT

j_call: TRBJ2-7
d_call: TRBD2
clone_size: -
v_call: TRBV10-1
cdr3_aa: CASSEAASGYYEQYF
cdr3_nt: TGCGCCAGCAGTGAGGCGGCTAGCGGGTACTACGAGCAGTACTTC

j_call: TRBJ1-4
d_call: -
clone_size: -
v_call: TRBV9
cdr3_aa: CASSPMGTRGEKLFF
cdr3_nt: TGTGCCAGCAGCCCAATGGGCACAAGAGGGGAAAAACTGTTTTTT

j_call: TRBJ2-5
d_call: TRBD2
clone_size: -
v_call: TRBV19
cdr3_aa: CASKAGGPRETQYF
cdr3_nt: TGTGCCAGTAAGGCGGGAGGGCCCCGAGAGACCCAGTACTTC

j_call: TRBJ1-1
d_call: -
clone_size: -
v_call: TRBV5-5
cdr3_aa: CASSQHPAENTEAFF
cdr3_nt: TGTGCCAGCAGCCAACACCCGGCTGAAAACACTGAAGCTTTCTTT

j_call: TRBJ2-2
d_call: TRBD2
clone_size: -
v_call: TRBV4-1
cdr3_aa: CASSQVAGGRGGELFF
cdr3_nt: TGCGCCAGCAGCCAAGTAGCGGGAGGGCGAGGCGGGGAGCTGTTTTTT

j_call: TRBJ2-2
d_call: TRBD1
clone_size: -
v_call: TRBV19
cdr3_aa: CASSITGDTGELFF
cdr3_nt: TGTGCCAGTAGTATTACAGGGGACACCGGGGAGCTGTTTTTT

j_call: TRBJ2-1
d_call: TRBD2
clone_size: -
v_call: TRBV27
cdr3_aa: CASSRRAGGPHEQFF
cdr3_nt: TGTGCCAGCAGTCGTAGAGCGGGAGGGCCCCATGAGCAGTTCTTC

j_call: TRBJ1-2
d_call: TRBD1
clone_size: once
v_call: TRBV7-9
cdr3_aa: CASSYRDSVYGYTF
cdr3_nt: TGTGCCAGCAGCTACCGGGACAGCGTCTATGGCTACACCTTC

j_call: TRBJ2-1
d_call: -
clone_size: -
v_call: TRBV5-1
cdr3_aa: CASSPAGRPDEQFF
cdr3_nt: TGCGCCAGCAGCCCGGCGGGCAGGCCGGATGAGCAGTTCTTC

j_call: TRBJ1-1
d_call: TRBD1
clone_size: -
v_call: TRBV7-9
cdr3_aa: CASGNPGQVLNTEAFF
cdr3_nt: TGTGCCAGCGGAAATCCGGGACAGGTATTAAACACTGAAGCTTTCTTT

j_call: TRBJ2-7
d_call: -
clone_size: once
v_call: TRBV28
cdr3_aa: CASNVDRGLYEQYF
cdr3_nt: TGTGCCAGCAATGTCGACCGCGGACTCTACGAGCAGTACTTC

j_call: TRBJ2-5
d_call: -
clone_size: -
v_call: TRBV2
cdr3_aa: CASSGQVQETQYF
cdr3_nt: TGTGCCAGCAGTGGACAGGTCCAAGAGACCCAGTACTTC

j_call: TRBJ2-6
d_call: -
clone_size: once
v_call: TRBV6-4
cdr3_aa: CASAWGSGANVLTF
cdr3_nt: TGTGCCAGCGCATGGGGATCTGGGGCCAACGTCCTGACTTTC

j_call: TRBJ1-5
d_call: -
clone_size: -
v_call: TRBV10-2
cdr3_aa: CASSESRGDQPQHF
cdr3_nt: TGCGCCAGCAGTGAGTCTCGGGGGGATCAGCCCCAGCATTTT

j_call: TRBJ2-1
d_call: -
clone_size: -
v_call: TRBV7-9
cdr3_aa: CASSTRPQPFF
cdr3_nt: TGTGCCAGCAGCACCAGACCCCAACCGTTCTTC

j_call: TRBJ2-1
d_call: TRBD1
clone_size: -
v_call: TRBV7-8
cdr3_aa: CASSAQGARNEQFF
cdr3_nt: TGTGCCAGCAGCGCACAGGGGGCGCGGAATGAGCAGTTCTTC

j_call: TRBJ1-4
d_call: -
clone_size: -
v_call: TRBV6-1
cdr3_aa: CASSQNDRTNEKLFF
cdr3_nt: TGTGCCAGCAGTCAAAATGACAGAACTAATGAAAAACTGTTTTTT

j_call: TRBJ2-2
d_call: -
clone_size: -
v_call: TRBV14
cdr3_aa: CASRPLANTGELFF
cdr3_nt: TGTGCCAGCAGGCCCCTCGCGAACACCGGGGAGCTGTTTTTT

j_call: TRBJ2-1
d_call: -
clone_size: -
v_call: TRBV6-6
cdr3_aa: CASSSSSVNEQFF
cdr3_nt: TGTGCCAGCAGTTCGAGTAGCGTCAATGAGCAGTTCTTC

j_call: TRBJ2-5
d_call: -
clone_size: -
v_call: TRBV7-2
cdr3_aa: CASTSRGYVQETQYF
cdr3_nt: TGTGCCAGCACCTCCCGGGGCTATGTCCAAGAGACCCAGTACTTC

j_call: TRBJ2-6
d_call: -
clone_size: -
v_call: TRBV2
cdr3_aa: CASRQNSGANVLTF
cdr3_nt: TGTGCCAGCAGGCAGAACTCTGGGGCCAACGTCCTGACTTTC

j_call: TRBJ1-4
d_call: TRBD1
clone_size: once
v_call: TRBV6-1
cdr3_aa: CASTKGQGVGEKLFF
cdr3_nt: TGTGCCAGCACAAAAGGACAGGGGGTAGGGGAAAAACTGTTTTTT

j_call: TRBJ2-3
d_call: TRBD1
clone_size: -
v_call: TRBV5-1
cdr3_aa: CASCRDRSSTDTQYF
cdr3_nt: TGCGCCAGTTGCCGGGACAGATCTAGCACAGATACGCAGTATTTT

j_call: TRBJ2-1
d_call: -
clone_size: -
v_call: TRBV18
cdr3_aa: CASSPQWGSRGRWEQFF
cdr3_nt: TGTGCCAGCTCACCACAGTGGGGTAGTCGGGGCCGGTGGGAGCAGTTCTTC